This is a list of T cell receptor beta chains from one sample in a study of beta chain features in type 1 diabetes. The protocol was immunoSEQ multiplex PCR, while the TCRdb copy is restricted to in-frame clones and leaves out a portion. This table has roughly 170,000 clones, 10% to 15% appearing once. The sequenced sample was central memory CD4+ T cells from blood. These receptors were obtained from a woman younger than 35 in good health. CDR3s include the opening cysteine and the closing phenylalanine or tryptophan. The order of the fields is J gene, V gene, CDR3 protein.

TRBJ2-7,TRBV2,CASTRTGGSYEQYF
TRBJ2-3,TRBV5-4,CASSRGLAGGRTDTQYF
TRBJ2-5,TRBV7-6,CASSSRVQGQTQYF
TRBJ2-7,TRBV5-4,CASSFGRNEQYF
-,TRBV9,CASSGEVGKREAVEQYF
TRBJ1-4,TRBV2,CASSQITGEKLFF
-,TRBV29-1,CSVEKGTGRSEQYF
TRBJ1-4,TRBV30,CAWDKQGSNEKLFF
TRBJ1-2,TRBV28,CASSLPTGWYGYTF
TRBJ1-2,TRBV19,CASGDRGRGDYGYTF
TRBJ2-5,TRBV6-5,CASRAGRTSQYF
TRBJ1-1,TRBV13,CASSLWGGDRGRLRF
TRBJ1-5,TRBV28,CASSRDREINQPQHF
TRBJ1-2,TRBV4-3,CASSRTSQGDGYTF
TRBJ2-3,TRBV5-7,CASRRTSVSTDTQYF
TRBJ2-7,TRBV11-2,CASSLGVGGAEQYF
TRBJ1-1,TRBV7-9,CASSLMEDTEAFF
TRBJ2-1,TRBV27,CASSFAGQGYNEQFF
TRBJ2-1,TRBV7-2,CASSLARNEQFF
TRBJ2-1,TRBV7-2,CASSWRTLLPRDEQFF
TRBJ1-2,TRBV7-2,CASSLSQGALTGYTF
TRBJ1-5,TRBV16,CASSQGRDQPQHF
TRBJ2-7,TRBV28,CASSPGTGFTYEQYF
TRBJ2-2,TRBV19,CASSPSGRGTGELFF
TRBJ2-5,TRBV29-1,CSAGGEETQYF
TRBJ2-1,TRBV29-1,CSVAASGRAAEQFF
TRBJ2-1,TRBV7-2,CASSPRATGGGSYEQFF
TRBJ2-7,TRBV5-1,CASSRGQGVGHEQYF
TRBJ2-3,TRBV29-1,CSVESGSGVDTQYF
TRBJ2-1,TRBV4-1,CASSQPRDRRNEQFF
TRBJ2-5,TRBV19,CASGGLAGGTETQYF
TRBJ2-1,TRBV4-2,CASSQEGLAGRDEQFF
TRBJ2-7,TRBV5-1,CASSSTRSYEQYF
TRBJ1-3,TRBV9,CASSAPIGTDGNTIYF
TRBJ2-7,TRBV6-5,CASREDRGPYEQYF
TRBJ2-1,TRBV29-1,CSVTSGQGDEQFF
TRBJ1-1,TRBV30,CAWGTGSRTEAFF
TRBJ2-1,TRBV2,CASSNAVYEQFF
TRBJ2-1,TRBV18,CASSPGLAGEQFF